The next 20 T cell receptor beta chains were all read from a single sample in a study of blood T cell repertoires in COVID-19. Profiled with immunoSEQ multiplex PCR; TCRdb holds only in-frame clones, not every one. The table shows over 75,000 clones, with approximately 87% occurring only once. Sample: peripheral blood. The receptors here all came from a human donor with active COVID-19. The donor label of this sample is uncertain.

V and J are TRBV27 and TRBJ2-1; D is possibly TRBD2 (5 bases). Between the trimmed V and J ends, which lost 7 bases and 2 bases, there was a span of 12 bases. The CDR3 consists of 14 residues. Germline V gene lookup returns CDR1 MNHEY and CDR2 SMNVEV (reference sequence). CDR3 sequence: CASKFTGTYNEQFF. CDR3 in DNA: TGTGCCAGCAAATTTACGGGGACCTACAATGAGCAGTTCTTC.

The chain has TRBV28 and TRBJ1-5, with D perhaps TRBD1 (5 bases). The CDR3 consists of 16 residues. Looked up from germline, CDR1 is MDHEN and CDR2 is SYDVKM. Trimming shortened V by 0 bases and J by 2 bases, and 11 bases separated the two germline ends. CDR3 amino acids: CASSLWSGPGNQPQHF. DNA of the CDR3: TGTGCCAGCAGTTTATGGTCAGGGCCAGGCAATCAGCCCCAGCATTTT.

This chain uses TRBV19 with TRBJ2-7; possible D gene TRBD1, 6 bases. From germline, CDR1 is LNHDA and CDR2 SQIVND (reference sequence). Trimming removed 5 bases from V and 4 bases from J, with 15 bases in between. This CDR3 region has 14 residues. The CDR3 region is CASSPGVGRYEQYF. The CDR3 nucleotides read TGTGCCAGTAGTCCAGGGGTGGGGCGGTACGAGCAGTACTTC. Drawing the rest from reference TRBV19 and TRBJ2-7, the complete variable domain is DGGITQSPKYLFRKEGQNVTLSCEQNLNHDAMYWYRQDPGQGLRLIYYSQIVNDFQKGDIAEGYSVSREKKESFPLTVTSAQKNPTAFYLCASSPGVGRYEQYFGPGTRLTVT.

The chain links TRBV11-2 to TRBJ2-1; 15 nucleotides agree with TRBD2. This CDR3 has 15 residues. Germline V gene lookup returns CDR1 SGHAT and CDR2 FQNNGV. J was trimmed by 13 bases and V by 2 bases; bases with no gene match: 6. CDR3: CASSLTGLAGGEQFF. The CDR3 bases are TGTGCCAGCAGCTTAACCGGACTAGCGGGGGGGGAACAGTTCTTC.

The gene calls are TRBV4-1 and TRBJ1-1; D gene uncertain. CDR3 size: 14 residues. Germline CDR1 is MGHRA and CDR2 is YSYEKL. V was clipped by 1 base and J by 5 bases, with 11 bases between them. The CDR3 spells CASSQARAGTEAFF. The CDR3 coding sequence is TGCGCCAGCAGCCAAGCGAGGGCGGGTACTGAAGCTTTCTTT.

The chain joins TRBV4-3 to TRBJ2-1, with D perhaps TRBD2 (6 bases). Per germline, CDR1 LGHNA and CDR2 YSLEER. This CDR3 contains 13 residues. V lost 1 base, J lost 13 bases, and 14 bases lay in between. CDR3 DNA: TGCGCCAGCAGCCAAGCCGGGGGACGAGTCCAGTTCTTC. Translation gives CASSQAGGRVQFF.

The chain uses TRBV6-6 and TRBJ1-2; TRBD1 matches at 7 bases. This CDR3 region has 14 residues. Germline-derived CDR1 and CDR2 are MNHNY and SVGAGI (reference sequence). The ends lost 6 bases at V and 3 bases at J; junction bases unmatched: 7. The chain's CDR3 is CASRPDRAYYGYTF. Here the CDR3 DNA reads TGTGCCAGCAGACCCGACAGGGCCTACTATGGCTACACCTTC.

This chain uses TRBV19 with TRBJ1-5; a possible D gene is TRBD1 (6 bases). The CDR3 loop spans 17 amino acids. V lost 5 bases to trimming and J lost 5 bases, with 22 bases between them. Germline lookup yields CDR1 LNHDA and CDR2 SQIVND (reference sequence). The CDR3 DNA is TGTGCCAGTAGTTTAGGGGGGGGCAGGAGACTCCATCAGCCCCAGCATTTT. It specifies CASSLGGGRRLHQPQHF.

The chain joins TRBV5-4 to TRBJ2-2; 7 nucleotides line up with TRBD1. With V trimmed by 1 base and J by 0 bases, 0 bases remained unmatched. Per germline, CDR1 SGHNT and CDR2 YYREEE (reference sequence). The CDR3 covers 15 residues. The CDR3 sequence: CASSLQGANTGELFF. The CDR3 DNA reads TGTGCCAGCAGCTTGCAGGGGGCGAACACCGGGGAGCTGTTTTTT.

The chain carries TRBV27 and TRBJ2-7, with D possibly matching TRBD1 (6 bases). The germline V gene encodes CDR1 MNHEY and CDR2 SMNVEV (reference sequence). This CDR3 comprises 12 residues. The V gene lost 3 bases and the J gene lost 5 bases, with 8 bases spanning the gap. The CDR3 reads CASSLGAHEQYF. As DNA, the CDR3 is TGTGCCAGCAGTTTGGGGGCCCACGAGCAGTACTTC.

This sequence joins TRBV7-9 and TRBJ1-6; TRBD1 matches at 8 bases. Losses at the gene ends were 4 bases for V and 5 bases for J; bases not matched to a gene: 10. The CDR3 length is 17 residues. In germline, CDR1 is SEHNR, CDR2 FQNEAQ (reference sequence). The CDR3 reads CASSSPGQDGHNSPLHF. DNA of the CDR3: TGTGCCAGCAGCTCTCCGGGACAGGATGGTCATAATTCACCCCTCCACTTT.

Only one count was recorded for this clone. The V call is TRBV6-5, the J call TRBJ1-1; 8 bases map to TRBD1. Germline loops: CDR1 MNHEY, CDR2 SVGAGI. The V gene end was trimmed by 6 bases and the J gene end by 1 base; junction bases not matched to a gene: 4. CDR3 size: 14 residues. The CDR3 DNA is TGTGCCAGCAGGGCTGACAGGGGGAACACTGAAGCTTTCTTT. It specifies CASRADRGNTEAFF.

The chain couples TRBV9 to TRBJ2-5; perhaps TRBD2 as D (7 bases). With 4 bases removed from V and 3 bases from J, the gap between germline ends came to 16 bases. This CDR3 comprises 15 residues. CDR1 is SGDLS and CDR2 is YYNGEE in the germline V gene. As DNA, the CDR3 is TGTGCCAGCAGCCCCTGGGTAGGGGGGGAAGAGACCCAGTACTTC. Translation: CASSPWVGGEETQYF.

The V call is TRBV18, the J call TRBJ2-3, with 11 bases identical to TRBD1. Germline lookup yields CDR1 KGHSH and CDR2 LQKENI. V lost 1 base to trimming and J lost 3 bases; unmatched junction nucleotides: 3. CDR3 length equals 16 residues. CDR3 nucleotides: TGTGCCAGCTCACCACGGGACAGGGGGGCGACAGATACGCAGTATTTT. Protein product: CASSPRDRGATDTQYF.

V and J are TRBV6-5 and TRBJ1-1, with 7 bases identical to TRBD1. The germline V gene encodes CDR1 MNHEY and CDR2 SVGAGI. The CDR3 loop spans 15 amino acids. J gave up 3 bases and V 5 bases, and 9 bases lay outside the gene matches. CDR3 coding DNA: TGTGCCAGCAGTCAGCGGACAGGAATATACACTGAAGCTTTCTTT. Protein: CASSQRTGIYTEAFF.

This chain joins TRBV2 and TRBJ2-5; no definite D call. The CDR3 has 12 amino acids. The germline CDR1 and CDR2 sequences are SNHLY and FYNNEI. V lost 5 bases to trimming and J lost 5 bases, with 9 bases between them. CDR3 loop: CASSWSGETQYF. In DNA form, the CDR3 reads TGTGCCAGCAGTTGGAGTGGGGAGACCCAGTACTTC. The full variable domain, completed using reference TRBV2 and TRBJ2-5, is EPEVTQTPSHQVTQMGQEVILRCVPISNHLYFYWYRQILGQKVEFLVSFYNNEISEKSEIFDDQFSVERPDGSNFTLKIRSTKLEDSAMYFCASSWSGETQYFGPGTRLLVL.

The chain carries TRBV5-4 and TRBJ2-3; 10 nucleotides line up with TRBD2. V lost 4 bases to trimming and J lost 0 bases; unmatched junction nucleotides: 2. This CDR3 is 15 amino acids long. In germline, CDR1 is SGHNT, CDR2 YYREEE (reference sequence). This chain's CDR3 is CASSLAGASTDTQYF. CDR3 coding DNA: TGTGCCAGCAGCCTAGCGGGGGCTAGCACAGATACGCAGTATTTT.

The chain has TRBV5-1 and TRBJ2-3, with 9 bases fitting TRBD1. Germline CDR1 is SGHRS and CDR2 is YFSETQ. The CDR3 is 16 amino acids. V lost 6 bases to trimming and J lost 1 base; unmatched junction nucleotides: 9. CDR3 protein: CASNQDRGGRTDTQYF. The CDR3 DNA is TGCGCCAGCAATCAGGACAGGGGCGGACGCACAGATACGCAGTATTTT.

Relative to its sample, this clone is medium-sized. The J gene is TRBJ2-7, the V gene TRBV4-3; D gene uncertain. The CDR3 loop spans 15 amino acids. Trimming removed 2 bases at V and 2 bases at J, with 13 bases between. Germline values: CDR1 LGHNA, CDR2 YSLEER. CDR3 nucleotide sequence: TGCGCCAGCAGCCAAACCAGGTTAAGCACCTACGAGCAGTACTTC. Residues: CASSQTRLSTYEQYF.

This chain connects TRBV5-8 to TRBJ2-5; D uncertain. The germline V gene has CDR1 SGHTS and CDR2 YDEGEE. The V end was cut by 4 bases, the J end by 1 base, with 11 bases between. The CDR3 contains 14 residues. This chain's CDR3 is CASSPVQVQETQYF. CDR3 sequence (DNA): TGTGCCAGCAGCCCAGTCCAGGTCCAAGAGACCCAGTACTTC.